The 27 T cell receptor beta chains presented below share a single source sample, sequenced in a study of persistence of HIV-infected CD4 T cells. This nonspecific control used anti-CD3/anti-CD28 bead stimulation of CD4+ T cells. Sorting of responding CD4+ T cells relied on upregulated CD40 ligand together with CD69. The libraries were made with immunoSEQ version 4 in survey mode. Assay: immunoSEQ multiplex PCR; the TCRdb copy retains only in-frame clones and omits some. The sample records tens of thousands of clones, more than 85% being singletons. These receptors' antigens are unknown. The sample consisted of CD4+ T cells sorted from PBMCs after roughly 20-hour stimulation, taken from a patient who received antiretroviral therapy. These receptors originate from an adult man with HIV who was CMV-seropositive.

This clone appeared a few times. The chain employs TRBV23-1 and TRBJ1-5; maybe TRBD1 (6 bases). TRBV23-1 is marked as an open reading frame, function uncertain. This CDR3 has 17 amino acids. V shed 8 bases and J shed 4 bases, with 24 bases lying between them. Here the CDR3 DNA reads TGCGCCAGCGCCGGGGGGCGCCGGAAGGGGGTTAATCAGCCCCAGCATTTT. As protein: CASAGGRRKGVNQPQHF.

The V gene is TRBV11-1, the J gene TRBJ2-2, with TRBD2 matching 8 bases. The CDR3 sequence is 16 residues long. Germline trimming cut 5 bases from V and 4 bases from J; bases unmatched to any gene: 9. Germline lookup yields CDR1 SGHAT and CDR2 FQDESV (reference sequence). CDR3 DNA: TGTGCCAGCAGCCATAACTCGGGGGGGGGCACCGGGGAGCTGTTTTTT. Translating gives CASSHNSGGGTGELFF.

The chain employs TRBV18 and TRBJ2-7; 9 bases map to TRBD1. This CDR3 spans 16 amino acids. Germline-derived CDR1 and CDR2 are KGHSH and LQKENI. The junction had 11 bases not matched to a gene; V was cut back by 3 bases and J by 5 bases. The CDR3 reads CASSPRNADRGDEQYF. The CDR3 DNA reads TGTGCCAGCTCACCGAGAAACGCGGACAGGGGTGACGAGCAGTACTTC.

The J gene is TRBJ2-1, the V gene TRBV7-2; 7 bases fit TRBD2. Germline V CDR1 and CDR2: SGHTA, FQGNSA. V shed 5 bases and J 8 bases; nucleotides not matched to a gene: 12. The CDR3 loop spans 15 amino acids. The CDR3 DNA follows: TGTGCCAGCAGCAACGTAAGACTAGCTACGGATGAGCAGTTCTTC. Translated, it gives CASSNVRLATDEQFF.

V and J are TRBV9 and TRBJ1-2; 7 bases are shared with TRBD1. V lost 1 base, J lost 6 bases, and 12 bases stayed unmatched. Germline CDR1 reads SGDLS; CDR2 reads YYNGEE. The CDR3 spans 16 residues. The CDR3 loop is CASSVSLPQGVDGYTF. As DNA, the CDR3 is TGTGCCAGCAGCGTAAGTTTGCCGCAGGGGGTAGATGGCTACACCTTC.

This clone was counted once. This sequence joins TRBV7-8 and TRBJ2-7, with 10 bases that match TRBD1. V was pared by 2 bases and J by 2 bases, with 3 bases of the junction left unmatched. From germline, CDR1 is SGHVS and CDR2 FQNEAQ. CDR3 size: 15 residues. As DNA, the CDR3 is TGTGCCAGCAGCTTAAGGGACAGGGGACCCTACGAGCAGTACTTC. Translation: CASSLRDRGPYEQYF.

The rearrangement joins TRBV6-5 to TRBJ2-5; 8 bases match TRBD2. Germline CDR1 and CDR2: MNHEY and SVGAGI. Germline trimming cut 2 bases from V and 2 bases from J; bases unmatched to any gene: 4. This CDR3 comprises 15 residues. The CDR3 protein is CASSYGRGGQETQYF. In DNA, the CDR3 is TGTGCCAGCAGTTACGGCCGGGGGGGTCAAGAGACCCAGTACTTC.

J is TRBJ2-3 and V is TRBV7-9; D is unresolved. Germline CDR1 SEHNR, CDR2 FQNEAQ (reference sequence). V was clipped by 4 bases and J by 1 base, with 15 bases between them. CDR3 length: 16 amino acids. CDR3 nucleotides: TGTGCCAGCAGCTCTCTCATGGGGATCCGCACAGATACGCAGTATTTT. Protein: CASSSLMGIRTDTQYF.

The chain links TRBV7-9 to TRBJ1-3; D gene uncertain. CDR3 length equals 13 residues. V was trimmed by 3 bases and J by 4 bases, leaving 7 bases between them. Germline lookup yields CDR1 SEHNR and CDR2 FQNEAQ (reference sequence). The CDR3 here is CASSFPGGNTIYF. The CDR3 DNA follows: TGTGCCAGCAGCTTCCCAGGAGGAAACACCATATATTTT.

DNA for the CDR3: TGTGCCAGTAGCAGCGGGAACTATGGCTACACCTTC. It specifies CASSSGNYGYTF. The chain has TRBV19 and TRBJ1-2; D gene unclear. The CDR3 loop spans 12 amino acids. CDR1 and CDR2 (germline): LNHDA, SQIVND (reference sequence). V was shortened by 6 bases and J by 2 bases, with 7 bases between the two germline ends.

The chain links TRBV28 to TRBJ1-2, with a weak D call TRBD1 (6 bases). This CDR3 contains 14 residues. CDR1 is MDHEN, CDR2 SYDVKM, per germline. V shed 7 bases and J shed 4 bases, with 16 bases lying between them. The CDR3 is CASILDRTAYGYTF. CDR3 in DNA: TGTGCCAGCATCCTCGACAGGACGGCCTATGGCTACACCTTC.

The chain combines TRBV18 with TRBJ2-7; D is undetermined. The V gene's germline CDR1 is KGHSH and CDR2 LQKENI. Deletions cut 6 bases from V and 3 bases from J, with 9 bases between. This CDR3 comprises 12 residues. The CDR3 DNA reads as TGTGCCAGCTCCCTTCTCGACTACGAGCAGTACTTC. Amino acids: CASSLLDYEQYF. Using reference TRBV18 and TRBJ2-7 for the parts outside the CDR3, the full variable domain is NAGVMQNPRHLVRRRGQEARLRCSPMKGHSHVYWYRQLPEEGLKFMVYLQKENIIDESGMPKERFSAEFPKEGPSILRIQQVVRGDSAAYFCASSLLDYEQYFGPGTRLTVT.

This chain connects TRBV18 to TRBJ2-3; 8 nucleotides align to TRBD1. Germline-derived CDR1 and CDR2 are KGHSH and LQKENI. The trim removed 5 bases at V and 6 bases at J, leaving 10 bases unmatched. This CDR3 is built from 15 residues. CDR3 bases: TGTGCCAGCTCAACGCCTTGGACAGGGCCGGATACGCAGTATTTT. This gives the protein CASSTPWTGPDTQYF.

The chain is built from TRBV4-1 and TRBJ1-2, with 7 bases identical to TRBD1. The CDR3 is 17 amino acids. J lost 3 bases, V lost 0 bases, and 10 bases had no gene match. Germline CDR1 is MGHRA and CDR2 is YSYEKL. The DNA for the CDR3 is TGCGCCAGCAGCCAAGACTGGACAGGACTTACTGACTATGGCTACACCTTC. Its protein is CASSQDWTGLTDYGYTF.

This chain uses TRBV7-2 with TRBJ2-7; perhaps TRBD1 as D (6 bases). Deletions cut 5 bases from V and 3 bases from J, with 17 bases between. From germline, CDR1 is SGHTA and CDR2 FQGNSA. The CDR3 runs to 15 residues. The CDR3 nucleotides read TGTGCCAGCAGCCTCCATGGGACAACTAACTACGAGCAGTACTTC. It codes for CASSLHGTTNYEQYF. The variable domain in full, with the rest retrieved from reference TRBV7-2 and TRBJ2-7, is GAGVSQSPSNKVTEKGKDVELRCDPISGHTALYWYRQSLGQGLEFLIYFQGNSAPDKSGLPSDRFSAERTGGSVSTLTIQRTQQEDSAVYLCASSLHGTTNYEQYFGPGTRLTVT.

The chain combines TRBV2 with TRBJ1-2; TRBD1 matches at 7 bases. The CDR3 consists of 14 residues. With 10 bases clipped from V and 3 bases from J, the junction kept 11 bases outside the gene matches. The germline V gene has CDR1 SNHLY and CDR2 FYNNEI. CDR3 coding DNA: TGTGCCACCCGGAGGACAGGAGAGGACTATGGCTACACCTTC. It is translated as CATRRTGEDYGYTF.

The chain carries TRBV20-1 and TRBJ2-7, with TRBD1 as a possible D gene (5 bases). The CDR3 has 12 amino acids. Germline CDR1 and CDR2: DFQATT and SNEGSKA (reference sequence). The germline V and J ends were trimmed by 3 bases and 2 bases, with 8 bases remaining between them. The CDR3: CSASETAYEQYF. Here the CDR3 DNA reads TGCAGTGCTAGTGAGACAGCCTACGAGCAGTACTTC.

The chain carries TRBV19 and TRBJ2-3; TRBD2 aligns across 13 bases. This CDR3 is built from 16 residues. In germline, CDR1 is LNHDA, CDR2 SQIVND (reference sequence). J gave up 6 bases and V 4 bases, and 7 bases lay outside the gene matches. In DNA, the CDR3 is TGTGCCAGTAGTAATCAACTAGCGGGGGGGCACGATACGCAGTATTTT. Translating gives CASSNQLAGGHDTQYF.

V gene TRBV14 combines with J gene TRBJ1-1, with D unclear. V lost 4 bases and J lost 2, with 11 bases in between. The germline V gene encodes CDR1 SGHDN and CDR2 FVKESK. The CDR3 is 14 amino acids. The CDR3 loop reads CASSRVSINTEAFF. CDR3 nucleotides: TGTGCCAGCAGCCGCGTATCTATAAACACTGAAGCTTTCTTT.

CDR3 DNA: TGTGCCAGCAGTACCATCCAGGGTTCACCCCTCCACTTT. Translation: CASSTIQGSPLHF. The V call is TRBV6-5, the J call TRBJ1-6; a possible D gene is TRBD1 (5 bases). The CDR3 is 13 residues long. Germline V gene lookup returns CDR1 MNHEY and CDR2 SVGAGI. Trimming took 5 bases from V and 9 from J, leaving 11 bases between them.

V and J are TRBV1 and TRBJ1-3; the table calls TRBD1, which could not be checked here. TRBV1 is a listed pseudogene. CDR3 length: 22 residues. The CDR3 here is CTSSYRTRGQKNKLSSGNTIYF. Written as DNA, the CDR3 is TGCACCAGCAGTTATCGAACCCGGGGACAGAAAAATAAACTTAGCTCTGGAAACACCATATATTTT.

This chain's CDR3 is CASSVAEGRYHEQYF. The DNA of the CDR3 is TGTGCCAGCAGCGTAGCTGAGGGGCGGTACCACGAGCAGTACTTC. This rearrangement joins TRBV9 to TRBJ2-7; perhaps D is TRBD1 or TRBD2 (5 bases each). The V gene lost 0 bases and the J gene lost 5 bases, with 15 bases spanning the gap. From germline, CDR1 is SGDLS and CDR2 YYNGEE. This CDR3 region has 15 residues.

This clone has a single count. The CDR3 reads CASSPAGTPKLFF. The DNA of the CDR3 is TGTGCCAGCAGCCCTGCTGGGACACCAAAACTGTTTTTT. The J gene is TRBJ1-4, the V gene TRBV7-9; D is perhaps TRBD1 (6 bases). Germline V CDR1 and CDR2: SEHNR, FQNEAQ (reference sequence). Trimming left V 5 bases short and J 10 bases short, with 14 bases between. The CDR3 extends over 13 amino acids. Full variable domain (outside the CDR3, taken from reference TRBV7-9 and TRBJ1-4): DTGVSQNPRHKITKRGQNVTFRCDPISEHNRLYWYRQTLGQGPEFLTYFQNEAQLEKSRLLSDRFSAERPKGSFSTLEIQRTEQGDSAMYLCASSPAGTPKLFFGSGTQLSVL.

The chain has TRBV7-2 and TRBJ1-2; D gene ambiguous. This CDR3 spans 14 amino acids. The germline CDR1 and CDR2 sequences are SGHTA and FQGNSA. V lost 3 bases and J lost 6, with 14 bases in between. In nucleotides, the CDR3 is TGTGCCAGCAGCTTCGTCGGATTTGGGGATGGCTACACCTTC. This codes for CASSFVGFGDGYTF. The entire variable domain, with the rest obtained from reference TRBV7-2 and TRBJ1-2, is as follows: GAGVSQSPSNKVTEKGKDVELRCDPISGHTALYWYRQSLGQGLEFLIYFQGNSAPDKSGLPSDRFSAERTGGSVSTLTIQRTQQEDSAVYLCASSFVGFGDGYTFGSGTRLTVV.

The sample holds a few counts of this clone. The rearrangement uses TRBV2 and TRBJ2-2, with 9 nucleotides matching TRBD1. This CDR3 is 15 amino acids long. V lost 5 bases, J lost 4 bases, and 5 bases stayed unmatched. CDR1 and CDR2 from the germline V gene are SNHLY and FYNNEI. Here the CDR3 reads CASSSDRGATGELFF. The CDR3 coding sequence is TGTGCCAGCAGTTCGGACAGGGGAGCCACCGGGGAGCTGTTTTTT.

CDR3 loop: CASSEGLAGANTDTQYF. CDR3 in DNA: TGTGCCAGCAGCGAGGGACTAGCGGGGGCCAACACAGATACGCAGTATTTT. This chain joins TRBV9 and TRBJ2-3; 14 nucleotides line up with TRBD2. V lost 3 bases, J lost 2 bases, and 5 bases stayed unmatched. Germline V gene data show CDR1 as SGDLS and CDR2 as YYNGEE. The CDR3 is 17 residues long.

This clone occurred once. This chain connects TRBV30 to TRBJ1-5, with 7 bases lining up with TRBD1. The length of the CDR3 is 12 residues. Germline CDR1 reads GTSNPN; CDR2 reads SVGIG (reference sequence). V was pared by 5 bases and J by 7 bases, with 5 bases of the junction left unmatched. DNA for the CDR3: TGTGCCTGGGGTGACAGGGACCAGCCCCAGCATTTT. Translating gives CAWGDRDQPQHF. Based on the CDR3 plus reference TRBV30 and TRBJ1-5, the full variable domain is SQTIHQWPATLVQPVGSPLSLECTVEGTSNPNLYWYRQAAGRGLQLLFYSVGIGQISSEVPQNLSASRPQDRQFILSSKKLLLSDSGFYLCAWGDRDQPQHFGDGTRLSIL.